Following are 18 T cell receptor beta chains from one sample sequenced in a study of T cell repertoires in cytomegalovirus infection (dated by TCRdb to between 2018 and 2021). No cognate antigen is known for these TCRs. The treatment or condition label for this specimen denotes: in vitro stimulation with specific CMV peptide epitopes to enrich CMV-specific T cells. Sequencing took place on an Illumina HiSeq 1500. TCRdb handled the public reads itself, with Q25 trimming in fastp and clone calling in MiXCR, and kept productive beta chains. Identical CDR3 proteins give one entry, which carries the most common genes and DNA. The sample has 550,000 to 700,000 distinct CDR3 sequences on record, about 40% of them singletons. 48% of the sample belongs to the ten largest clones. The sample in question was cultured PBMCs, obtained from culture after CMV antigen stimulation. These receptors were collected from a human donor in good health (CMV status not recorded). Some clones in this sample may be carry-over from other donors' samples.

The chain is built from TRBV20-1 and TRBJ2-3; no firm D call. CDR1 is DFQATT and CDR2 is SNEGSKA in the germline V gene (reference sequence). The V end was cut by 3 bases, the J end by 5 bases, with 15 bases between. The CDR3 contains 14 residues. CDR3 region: CSARVGPPGDTQYF. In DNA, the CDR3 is TGCAGTGCTAGGGTCGGACCCCCGGGAGATACGCAGTATTTT.

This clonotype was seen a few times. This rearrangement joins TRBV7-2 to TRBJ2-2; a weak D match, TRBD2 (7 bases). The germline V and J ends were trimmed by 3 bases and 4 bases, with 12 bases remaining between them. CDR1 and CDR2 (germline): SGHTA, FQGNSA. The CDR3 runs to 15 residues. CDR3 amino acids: CASSFGGGGTGELFF. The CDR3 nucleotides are TGTGCCAGCAGCTTTGGGGGAGGGGGCACCGGGGAGCTGTTTTTT.

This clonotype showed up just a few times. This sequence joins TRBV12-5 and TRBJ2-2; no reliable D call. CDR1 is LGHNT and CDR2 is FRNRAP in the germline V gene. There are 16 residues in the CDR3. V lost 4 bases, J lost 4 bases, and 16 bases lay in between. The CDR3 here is CASGWPASSFTGELFF. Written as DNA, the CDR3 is TGTGCTAGTGGTTGGCCCGCCTCTAGTTTCACCGGGGAGCTGTTTTTT.

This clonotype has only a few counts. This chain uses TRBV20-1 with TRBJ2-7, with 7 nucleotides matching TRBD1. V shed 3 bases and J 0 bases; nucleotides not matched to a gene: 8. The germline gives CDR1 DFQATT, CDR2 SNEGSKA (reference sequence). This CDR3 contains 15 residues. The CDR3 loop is CSARETGQSSYEQYF. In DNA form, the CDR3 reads TGCAGTGCTAGGGAAACGGGACAGAGCTCCTACGAGCAGTACTTC.

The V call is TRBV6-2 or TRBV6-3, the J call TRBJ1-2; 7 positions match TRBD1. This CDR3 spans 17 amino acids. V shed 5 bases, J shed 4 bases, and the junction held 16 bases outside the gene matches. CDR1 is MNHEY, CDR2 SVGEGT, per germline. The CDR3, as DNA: TGTGCCAGCAGTCATAGACCATCGACAGGGTTGGGCTATGGCTACACCTTC. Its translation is CASSHRPSTGLGYGYTF.

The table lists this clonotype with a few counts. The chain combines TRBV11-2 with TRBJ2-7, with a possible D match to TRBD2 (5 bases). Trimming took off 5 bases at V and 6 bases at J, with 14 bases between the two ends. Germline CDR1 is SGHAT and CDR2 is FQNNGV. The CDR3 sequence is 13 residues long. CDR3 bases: TGTGCCAGCAGCCTTCAGAGGGCGGGCGAGCAGTACTTC. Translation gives CASSLQRAGEQYF. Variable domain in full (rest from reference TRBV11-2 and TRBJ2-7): EAGVAQSPRYKIIEKRQSVAFWCNPISGHATLYWYQQILGQGPKLLIQFQNNGVVDDSQLPKDRFSAERLKGVDSTLKIQPAKLEDSAVYLCASSLQRAGEQYFGPGTRLTVT.

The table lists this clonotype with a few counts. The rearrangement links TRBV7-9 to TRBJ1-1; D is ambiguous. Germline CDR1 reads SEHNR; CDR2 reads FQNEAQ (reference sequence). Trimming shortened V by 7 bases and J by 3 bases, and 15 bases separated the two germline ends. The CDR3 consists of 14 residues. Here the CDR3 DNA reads TGTGCCAGCACCCGAGCAGGAGTGCACACTGAAGCTTTCTTT. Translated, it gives CASTRAGVHTEAFF.

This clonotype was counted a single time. CDR3 coding DNA: TGTGCCAGCGGGGGTTATAGCAATCAGCCCCAGCATTTT. Translated: CASGGYSNQPQHF. The chain carries TRBV2 and TRBJ1-5; maybe TRBD1 (5 bases). V was clipped by 8 bases and J by 0 bases, with 8 bases between them. The CDR3 consists of 13 residues. CDR1 and CDR2 from the germline V gene are SNHLY and FYNNEI.

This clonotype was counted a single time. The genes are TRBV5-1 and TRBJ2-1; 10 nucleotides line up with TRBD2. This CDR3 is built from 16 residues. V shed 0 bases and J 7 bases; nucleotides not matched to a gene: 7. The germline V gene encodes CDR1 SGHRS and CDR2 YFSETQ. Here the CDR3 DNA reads TGCGCCAGCAGCTTGGAGCGGGGGGGCCTTGAGAATGAGCAGTTCTTC. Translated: CASSLERGGLENEQFF. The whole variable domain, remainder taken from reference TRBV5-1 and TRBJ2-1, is KAGVTQTPRYLIKTRGQQVTLSCSPISGHRSVSWYQQTPGQGLQFLFEYFSETQRNKGNFPGRFSGRQFSNSRSEMNVSTLELGDSALYLCASSLERGGLENEQFFGPGTRLTVL.

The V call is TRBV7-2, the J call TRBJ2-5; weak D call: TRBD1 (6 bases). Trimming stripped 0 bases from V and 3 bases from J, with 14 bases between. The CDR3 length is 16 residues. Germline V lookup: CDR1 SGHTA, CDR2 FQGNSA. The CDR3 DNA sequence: TGTGCCAGCAGCTTAGCACTGGGGGCATTCAAAGAGACCCAGTACTTC. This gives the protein CASSLALGAFKETQYF.

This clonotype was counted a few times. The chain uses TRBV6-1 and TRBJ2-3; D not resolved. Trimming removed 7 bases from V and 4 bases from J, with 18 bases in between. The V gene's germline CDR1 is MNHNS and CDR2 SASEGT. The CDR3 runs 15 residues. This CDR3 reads CASTRSYILADTQYF. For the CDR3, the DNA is TGTGCCAGCACCAGGAGTTACATTTTAGCAGATACGCAGTATTTT.

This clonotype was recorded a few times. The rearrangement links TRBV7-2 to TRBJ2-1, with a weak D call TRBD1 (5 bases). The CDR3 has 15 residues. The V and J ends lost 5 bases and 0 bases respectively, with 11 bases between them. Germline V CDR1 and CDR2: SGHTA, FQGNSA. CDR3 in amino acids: CASSIGRVSYNEQFF. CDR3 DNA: TGTGCCAGCAGCATAGGCAGGGTCTCCTACAATGAGCAGTTCTTC.

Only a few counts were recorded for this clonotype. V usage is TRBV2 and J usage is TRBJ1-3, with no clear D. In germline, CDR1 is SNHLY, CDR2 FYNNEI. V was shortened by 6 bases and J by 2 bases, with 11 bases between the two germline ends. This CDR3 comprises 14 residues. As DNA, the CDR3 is TGTGCCAGCAGCGACCAACAAGCTGGAAACACCATATATTTT. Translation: CASSDQQAGNTIYF.

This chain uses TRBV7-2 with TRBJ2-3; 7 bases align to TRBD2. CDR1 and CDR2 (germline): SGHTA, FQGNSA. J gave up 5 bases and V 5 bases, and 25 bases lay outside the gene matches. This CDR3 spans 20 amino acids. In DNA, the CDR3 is TGTGCCAGCAGCCCCCGCTTTTCGAGCGGGGTTGGGGTCAGTGTAGATACGCAGTATTTT. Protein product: CASSPRFSSGVGVSVDTQYF.

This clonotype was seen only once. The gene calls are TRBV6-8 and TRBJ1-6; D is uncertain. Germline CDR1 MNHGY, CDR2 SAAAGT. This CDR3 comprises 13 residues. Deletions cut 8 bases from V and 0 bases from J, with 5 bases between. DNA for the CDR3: TGTGCCAGCTTAAACTCCTATAATTCACCCCTCCACTTT. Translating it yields CASLNSYNSPLHF.

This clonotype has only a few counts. The chain's CDR3 is CASSLTGVLSYTF. In DNA, the CDR3 is TGTGCCAGCAGTTTGACAGGGGTGTTGAGCTACACCTTC. The chain has TRBV27 and TRBJ1-2; 8 nucleotides align to TRBD1. Trimming removed 3 bases from V and 9 bases from J; junction bases left unmatched: 6. The CDR3 is 13 amino acids. The germline V gene has CDR1 MNHEY and CDR2 SMNVEV (reference sequence).

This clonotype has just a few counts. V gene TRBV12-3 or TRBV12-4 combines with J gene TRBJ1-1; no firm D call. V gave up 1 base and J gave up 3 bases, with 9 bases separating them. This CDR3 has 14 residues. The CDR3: CASSLGSLDTEAFF. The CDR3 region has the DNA TGTGCCAGCAGTTTAGGCTCTTTGGACACTGAAGCTTTCTTT.

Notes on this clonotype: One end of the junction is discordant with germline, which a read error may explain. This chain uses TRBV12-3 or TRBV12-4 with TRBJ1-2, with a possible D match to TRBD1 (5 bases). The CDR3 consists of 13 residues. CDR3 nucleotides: TGTGCCAGCAGCTTAGGGGCCCTTTATGGCTACACCTTC. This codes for CASSLGALYGYTF.